This entry lists 27 T cell receptor beta chains sequenced from one sample in a study of blood T cell repertoires in COVID-19. The protocol was immunoSEQ multiplex PCR, while the TCRdb copy is restricted to in-frame clones and leaves out a portion. The sample holds 150,000 to 200,000 clones, approximately 80% seen once. Source material: PBMCs or T cells enriched from blood (not recorded which). Receptors were obtained from a middle-aged man who had recovered from COVID-19.

This clone was counted many times. CDR3 nucleotides: TGTGCCAGCCGACGGGGGGGCGTCAAAAACATTCAGTACTTC. Translated: CASRRGGVKNIQYF. The rearrangement links TRBV6-5 to TRBJ2-4, with 8 bases lining up with TRBD2. From germline, CDR1 is MNHEY and CDR2 SVGAGI. Losses at the gene ends were 8 bases for V and 3 bases for J; bases not matched to a gene: 6. The CDR3 consists of 14 residues.

This chain links TRBV25-1 with TRBJ2-1; D is ambiguous. CDR3 length: 11 residues. The germline V and J ends were trimmed by 5 bases and 7 bases, with 6 bases remaining between them. Germline assignment: CDR1 MGHDK and CDR2 SYGVNS. The CDR3 sequence: CASSTRNEQFF. In DNA form, the CDR3 reads TGTGCCAGCAGTACCCGGAATGAGCAGTTCTTC.

This chain joins TRBV25-1 and TRBJ2-3; possible D gene TRBD2, 5 bases. The V gene's germline CDR1 is MGHDK and CDR2 SYGVNS. The CDR3 contains 15 residues. V gave up 5 bases and J gave up 0 bases, with 12 bases separating them. Here the CDR3 reads CASSPQRGSTDTQYF. As DNA, the CDR3 is TGTGCCAGCAGTCCTCAACGGGGTAGCACAGATACGCAGTATTTT.

This chain uses TRBV7-3 with TRBJ2-1, with TRBD1 matching 7 bases. The CDR3 is made up of 18 amino acids. Germline trimming cut 5 bases from V and 4 bases from J; bases unmatched to any gene: 17. Germline-derived CDR1 and CDR2 are SGHTA and FQGTGA. CDR3 nucleotide sequence: TGTGCCAGCAGCCCAACTAGTAGGGACAGACTCAATTACAATGAGCAGTTCTTC. Its translation is CASSPTSRDRLNYNEQFF.

The chain is built from TRBV6-5 and TRBJ1-3; D gene unclear. The CDR3 has 16 amino acids. V dropped 0 bases and J dropped 0 bases, with 9 bases sitting between them. Germline values: CDR1 MNHEY, CDR2 SVGAGI. The CDR3 nucleotides are TGTGCCAGCAGTTACTCGACGGCGGGCTCTGGAAACACCATATATTTT. Amino acids: CASSYSTAGSGNTIYF.

In its sample, this clone was seen many times. The chain links TRBV3-1 (or the pseudogene TRBV3-2) to TRBJ1-6, with D unclear. V lost 2 bases to trimming and J lost 3 bases, with 8 bases between them. The CDR3 loop spans 15 amino acids. The V gene's germline CDR1 is LGHDT and CDR2 YNNKEL (reference sequence). The CDR3 spells CASSQNTIYNSPLHF. DNA of the CDR3: TGTGCCAGCAGCCAAAACACCATCTATAATTCACCCCTCCACTTT.

Notes on this clone: The CDR3 ends on some other residue instead of the conserved phenylalanine or tryptophan, so this is likely a read error. The limits of the CDR3 on the DNA are not certain, so only TCRdb's listed CDR3 is given. This chain links TRBV23-1 with TRBJ1-2; the table names TRBD1, a call not compared with the DNA. TRBV23-1 is reported as an ORF; its role is uncertain. The CDR3 is made up of 12 amino acids, end residues included. The CDR3 spells CASSQCDRAASS.

The chain carries TRBV30 and TRBJ2-3, with TRBD2 identical over 9 bases. The V segment lost 2 bases and the J segment 1 base; nucleotides outside the gene matches: 7. The CDR3 sequence is 16 residues long. The germline CDR1 and CDR2 sequences are GTSNPN and SVGIG (reference sequence). The CDR3 loop reads CAWSTIAGARTDTQYF. The CDR3 bases are TGTGCCTGGAGTACCATAGCGGGGGCCCGCACAGATACGCAGTATTTT.

The rearrangement joins TRBV19 to TRBJ2-7; D not resolved. Germline V gene data show CDR1 as LNHDA and CDR2 as SQIVND (reference sequence). V was shortened by 1 base and J by 3 bases, with 10 bases between the two germline ends. This CDR3 is 14 amino acids long. This CDR3 is CASSIGAGGYEQYF. The CDR3 nucleotides read TGTGCCAGTAGTATAGGTGCAGGTGGCTACGAGCAGTACTTC.

This clone was observed a single time. The gene calls are TRBV5-1 and TRBJ2-1, with 8 positions matching TRBD1. J lost 0 bases, V lost 5 bases, and 4 bases had no gene match. This CDR3 spans 15 amino acids. Germline lookup yields CDR1 SGHRS and CDR2 YFSETQ. The CDR3 protein is CASSFTGGSYNEQFF. CDR3 nucleotides: TGCGCCAGCAGTTTCACAGGGGGCTCCTACAATGAGCAGTTCTTC.

The chain couples TRBV4-2 to TRBJ1-3; 7 bases fit TRBD1. CDR1 is LGHNA and CDR2 is YNFKEQ in the germline V gene. This CDR3 comprises 18 residues. Unmatched junction bases numbered 9, after V lost 0 bases and J lost 1 base. The DNA for the CDR3 is TGTGCCAGCAGCCAAGAAGGTGACAGGGCGAGGTCTGGAAACACCATATATTTT. It yields the protein CASSQEGDRARSGNTIYF.

This clone was seen once. The gene calls are TRBV5-1 and TRBJ1-1, with TRBD1 as a possible D gene (6 bases). The V gene lost 9 bases and the J gene lost 2 bases, with 14 bases spanning the gap. Germline CDR1 and CDR2: SGHRS and YFSETQ. The CDR3 spans 13 residues. The CDR3 nucleotides are TGCGCCACCTCTGGGGGGGCTAACACTGAAGCTTTCTTT. Protein: CATSGGANTEAFF.

The chain couples TRBV4-1 to TRBJ1-4, with no clear D. Per the germline V gene, CDR1 is MGHRA and CDR2 is YSYEKL. This CDR3 is built from 16 residues. Trimming removed 1 base from V and 5 bases from J, with 14 bases in between. The CDR3 loop reads CASSQVGPGSNEKLFF. The CDR3 DNA reads TGCGCCAGCAGCCAAGTCGGCCCGGGATCCAATGAAAAACTGTTTTTT.

The chain is built from TRBV3-1 (or the pseudogene TRBV3-2) and TRBJ1-1; TRBD1 matches 7 bases. CDR1 LGHDT and CDR2 YNNKEL come from the germline V gene (reference sequence). CDR3 length: 14 amino acids. With 2 bases clipped from V and 5 bases from J, the junction kept 5 bases outside the gene matches. CDR3: CASSQKGAGTEAFF. For the CDR3, the DNA is TGTGCCAGCAGCCAAAAGGGGGCAGGGACTGAAGCTTTCTTT.

The chain carries TRBV18 and TRBJ1-1, with unresolved D. Trimming cost V 3 bases and J 3 bases, with 11 bases left between them. The CDR3 contains 14 residues. Germline loops: CDR1 KGHSH, CDR2 LQKENI. CDR3 in amino acids: CASSPMEGYTEAFF. The CDR3 DNA reads TGTGCCAGCTCACCCATGGAGGGATACACTGAAGCTTTCTTT.

This clone was found a few times. The chain uses TRBV3-1 (or the pseudogene TRBV3-2) and TRBJ1-6, with D maybe TRBD1 (5 bases). Germline V gene data show CDR1 as LGHDT and CDR2 as YNNKEL (reference sequence). Trimming took 4 bases from V and 10 from J, leaving 8 bases between them. CDR3 length: 12 residues. CDR3 loop: CASSPGESPLHF. CDR3 coding DNA: TGTGCCAGCAGCCCGGGGGAATCACCCCTCCACTTT.

V usage is TRBV19 and J usage is TRBJ1-4, with 9 bases that match TRBD1. CDR1 LNHDA and CDR2 SQIVND come from the germline V gene (reference sequence). This CDR3 region has 15 residues. Germline trimming cut 6 bases from V and 7 bases from J; bases unmatched to any gene: 9. The CDR3 protein is CASREQGQGTEKLFF. In nucleotides, the CDR3 is TGTGCCAGTAGGGAACAGGGACAGGGAACTGAAAAACTGTTTTTT.

J is TRBJ1-5 and V is TRBV30, with a possible D match to TRBD1 (5 bases). The CDR3 length is 16 residues. Germline V gives CDR1 GTSNPN, CDR2 SVGIG (reference sequence). V was trimmed by 3 bases and J by 5 bases, leaving 20 bases between them. CDR3 DNA: TGTGCCTGGAGAGTAGAAGGGACTTTGTCGGATCAGCCCCAGCATTTT. This sequence encodes CAWRVEGTLSDQPQHF.

The chain is built from TRBV11-2 and TRBJ2-3, with 8 bases that match TRBD1. This CDR3 comprises 13 residues. Per germline, CDR1 SGHAT and CDR2 FQNNGV. Trimming took 5 bases from V and 4 from J; bases not matched to a gene: 2. In nucleotides, the CDR3 is TGTGCCAGCAGCGCGGACAGGGCAGATACGCAGTATTTT. Encoded protein: CASSADRADTQYF.

The genes are TRBV12-5 and TRBJ1-3; D remains unclear. V lost 7 bases and J lost 2, with 12 bases in between. CDR1 LGHNT and CDR2 FRNRAP come from the germline V gene. The CDR3 contains 14 residues. Here the CDR3 reads CASARSQTGNTIYF. As DNA, the CDR3 is TGTGCTAGTGCCCGGAGCCAGACTGGAAACACCATATATTTT.

The chain combines TRBV5-1 with TRBJ1-1, with D possibly TRBD1 on 5 matching bases. This CDR3 is 13 amino acids long. Germline values: CDR1 SGHRS, CDR2 YFSETQ. With 5 bases removed from V and 4 bases from J, the gap between germline ends came to 12 bases. In nucleotides, the CDR3 is TGCGCCAGCAGTCTCCCCGGGGGCACTGAAGCTTTCTTT. Residues: CASSLPGGTEAFF. Drawing the rest from reference TRBV5-1 and TRBJ1-1, the complete variable domain is KAGVTQTPRYLIKTRGQQVTLSCSPISGHRSVSWYQQTPGQGLQFLFEYFSETQRNKGNFPGRFSGRQFSNSRSEMNVSTLELGDSALYLCASSLPGGTEAFFGQGTRLTVV.

V usage is TRBV4-2 and J usage is TRBJ1-2; TRBD1 agrees at 9 bases. Germline assignment: CDR1 LGHNA and CDR2 YNFKEQ. This CDR3 is 15 amino acids long. The trim removed 5 bases at V and 6 bases at J, leaving 10 bases unmatched. CDR3 protein: CASSSSLRDRDGYTF. In DNA, the CDR3 is TGTGCCAGCAGCTCATCCCTCCGGGACAGGGATGGCTACACCTTC.

The CDR3 nucleotides are TGTGCCACCAGTGATCGGGGCACTGAAGCTTTCTTT. Protein sequence: CATSDRGTEAFF. The chain uses TRBV24-1 and TRBJ1-1; D remains unclear. The CDR3 loop spans 12 amino acids. Per the germline V gene, CDR1 is KGHDR and CDR2 is SFDVKD. V lost 3 bases, J lost 4 bases, and 5 bases lay in between.

CDR3: CASSPGQRVMNTEAFF. The DNA for the CDR3 is TGTGCCAGCAGCCCAGGACAGCGAGTAATGAACACTGAAGCTTTCTTT. This sequence joins TRBV6-6 and TRBJ1-1; TRBD1 might be the D (6 bases). CDR3 length: 16 residues. V was clipped by 6 bases and J by 0 bases, with 17 bases between them. The germline V gene has CDR1 MNHNY and CDR2 SVGAGI (reference sequence).

The chain carries TRBV5-6 and TRBJ1-2; 8 bases map to TRBD1. The trim removed 3 bases at V and 4 bases at J, leaving 8 bases unmatched. This CDR3 region has 15 residues. Germline V lookup: CDR1 SGHDT, CDR2 YYEEEE. The CDR3 sequence is CASSYGAGGAYGYTF. CDR3 nucleotide sequence: TGTGCCAGCAGCTACGGGGCAGGGGGCGCCTATGGCTACACCTTC.

The chain joins TRBV5-8 to TRBJ1-3; D unclear. V was clipped by 4 bases and J by 7 bases, with 9 bases between them. There are 12 residues in the CDR3. The V gene's germline CDR1 is SGHTS and CDR2 YDEGEE. CDR3 sequence: CASSISGNTIYF. DNA of the CDR3: TGTGCCAGCAGCATCTCGGGGAACACCATATATTTT.

The chain carries TRBV19 and TRBJ1-4; the match to TRBD1 covers 7 bases. V lost 11 bases and J lost 3; bases outside the gene matches: 15. The CDR3 is made up of 16 amino acids. Germline lookup yields CDR1 LNHDA and CDR2 SQIVND (reference sequence). CDR3 residues: CASRQGRSLPNEKLFF. The CDR3 coding sequence is TGTGCCTCAAGACAGGGACGGTCGTTACCTAATGAAAAACTGTTTTTT.